The source of this T cell receptor beta chain is a study of blood T cell repertoires in COVID-19. The method was immunoSEQ multiplex PCR; TCRdb's version includes in-frame clones alone and lacks a portion of them. The sample holds 130,000 or so clones; approximately 80% are singletons and the top ten take 9.5% to 13%. This clone occurred a few times. CDR3 length: 15 amino acids. Per germline, CDR1 LNHDA and CDR2 SQIVND (reference sequence). V dropped 3 bases and J dropped 6; count of bases not matched to a gene: 4. This TCR came from a human donor in a cohort sampled during active COVID-19. The chain recombines TRBV19 with TRBJ1-5; 11 positions match TRBD1. The sequencing sample was made of peripheral blood. CDR3 loop: CASSIGGTGGQPQHF. DNA for the CDR3: TGTGCCAGTAGTATCGGGGGGACAGGGGGTCAGCCCCAGCATTTT.